This is a list of T cell receptor beta chains from one sample in a study of blood T cell repertoires in COVID-19. Generated by immunoSEQ multiplex PCR, the TCRdb table keeps only in-frame clones and is missing some. This sample carries about 520,000 clones, 70% to 90% of them seen once, and the ten largest clones take 3.2%. The sequenced material came from peripheral blood. All receptors derive from a human donor in a cohort sampled during active COVID-19. CDR3s include the opening cysteine and the closing phenylalanine or tryptophan. Each record gives: D gene, V gene, clone size, J gene, CDR3 protein, CDR3 DNA. D genes are given only for firm matches. Clone size appears in some rows only: once, few, many, or a class for an expanded clone.

-,TRBV6-6,-,TRBJ2-7,CASSGHSTSYEQYF,TGTGCCAGCAGTGGACATTCCACCTCCTACGAGCAGTACTTC
-,TRBV9,-,TRBJ2-2,CASSVAGGDTGELFF,TGTGCCAGCAGCGTAGCAGGAGGGGACACCGGGGAGCTGTTTTTT
-,TRBV25-1,-,TRBJ2-7,CASSESAIYEQYF,TGTGCCAGCAGCGAATCCGCTATATACGAGCAGTACTTC
-,TRBV18,-,TRBJ1-2,CASSPFSGRGDNYGYTF,TGTGCCAGCTCACCTTTCTCGGGACGGGGGGATAACTATGGCTACACCTTC
-,TRBV28,-,TRBJ1-2,CASRETLNYGYTF,TGTGCCAGCAGGGAGACTCTTAACTATGGCTACACCTTC
TRBD2,TRBV14,-,TRBJ2-1,CASSHRLAGELWSEQFF,TGTGCCAGCAGCCACCGACTAGCGGGAGAACTCTGGTCTGAGCAGTTCTTC
-,TRBV11-3,many,TRBJ2-7,CASSFTRGEQYF,TGTGCCAGCAGCTTTACCCGGGGCGAGCAGTACTTC
TRBD1,TRBV3-1/TRBV3-2,-,TRBJ2-7,CASSQGGQGYYEQYF,TGTGCCAGCAGCCAAGGAGGACAGGGTTACTACGAGCAGTACTTC
-,TRBV7-2,-,TRBJ1-6,CASSVRHLYNSPLHF,TGTGCCAGCAGCGTCAGACACCTCTATAATTCACCCCTCCACTTT
-,TRBV5-8,once,TRBJ1-1,CASSPLRNTEAFF,TGTGCCAGCAGTCCTCTGAGGAACACTGAAGCTTTCTTT
TRBD2,TRBV6-5,-,TRBJ2-7,CASSYGTNSYEQYF,TGTGCCAGCAGTTACGGGACTAACTCCTACGAGCAGTACTTC
TRBD2,TRBV19,-,TRBJ2-2,CASSILAGASGELFF,TGTGCCAGTAGTATACTAGCGGGAGCCTCCGGGGAGCTGTTTTTT
TRBD1,TRBV20-1,-,TRBJ2-1,CSAQTGDEQFF,TGCAGTGCCCAGACAGGGGATGAGCAGTTCTTC
-,TRBV7-9,once,TRBJ1-1,CASSLGSPAVKNTEAFF,TGTGCCAGCAGCTTAGGCAGTCCCGCCGTAAAAAACACTGAAGCTTTCTTT
-,TRBV28,-,TRBJ2-7,CASSPSQFWTNPYEQYF,TGTGCCAGCAGTCCAAGCCAGTTTTGGACAAACCCCTACGAGCAGTACTTC
-,TRBV3-1/TRBV3-2,-,TRBJ1-2,CASSQDAGATNYGYTF,TGTGCCAGCAGCCAAGATGCGGGGGCTACTAACTATGGCTACACCTTC
TRBD2,TRBV5-4,-,TRBJ2-3,CASSLVGGPDTQYF,TGTGCCAGCAGCTTAGTGGGAGGGCCGGATACGCAGTATTTT
-,TRBV28,-,TRBJ1-2,CASTIFTQGHGYTF,TGTGCCAGCACCATTTTCACCCAGGGTCATGGCTACACCTTC
-,TRBV19,-,TRBJ2-4,CASSGTPAGKNIQYF,TGTGCCAGTAGTGGGACTCCAGCGGGCAAAAACATTCAGTACTTC
TRBD1,TRBV18,-,TRBJ1-5,CASSPPGTGSQPQHF,TGTGCCAGCTCACCACCAGGGACAGGGTCTCAGCCCCAGCATTTT
-,TRBV30,-,TRBJ2-5,CAWSVQGPETQYF,TGTGCCTGGAGTGTCCAGGGTCCAGAGACCCAGTACTTC
-,TRBV7-3,-,TRBJ2-5,CASSRGDQETQYF,TGTGCCAGCAGCCGGGGAGATCAAGAGACCCAGTACTTC
TRBD1,TRBV19,-,TRBJ1-2,CASSKGTAANYGYTF,TGTGCCAGTAGCAAAGGGACAGCAGCTAACTATGGCTACACCTTC
TRBD2,TRBV10-3,-,TRBJ2-5,CATGSAGGEETQYF,TGTGCCACCGGTTCTGCGGGAGGGGAAGAGACCCAGTACTTC
TRBD2,TRBV6-4,-,TRBJ2-7,CASSVLAGVLSYEQYF,TGTGCCAGCAGTGTACTAGCGGGAGTTTTGTCCTACGAGCAGTACTTC
-,TRBV28,-,TRBJ2-1,CASSSGVYEQFF,TGTGCCAGCAGTTCAGGGGTTTATGAGCAGTTCTTC
-,TRBV6-4,-,TRBJ2-2,CASRRFGGFTGELFF,TGTGCCAGCAGGAGGTTTGGGGGCTTCACCGGGGAGCTGTTTTTT
-,TRBV27,-,TRBJ2-7,CASSSAYEQYF,TGTGCCAGCAGTTCCGCCTACGAGCAGTACTTC
-,TRBV19,-,TRBJ1-5,CASSIETGSQPQHF,TGTGCCAGTAGTATAGAAACAGGGTCCCAGCCCCAGCATTTT
TRBD2,TRBV30,-,TRBJ2-5,CAWEAGVASETQYF,TGTGCTTGGGAGGCGGGAGTAGCGTCAGAGACCCAGTACTTC
TRBD2,TRBV27,-,TRBJ2-1,CASSFRLASNEQFF,TGTGCCAGCAGTTTCCGACTAGCGAGCAATGAGCAGTTCTTC
-,TRBV19,-,TRBJ1-2,CASSSSRGKGYGYTF,TGTGCCAGTAGTTCGTCCCGGGGAAAAGGGTATGGCTACACCTTC
-,TRBV27,-,TRBJ1-2,CASRHREGGVAYGYTF,TGTGCCAGCAGACACCGTGAGGGCGGGGTCGCCTATGGCTACACCTTC
-,TRBV28,-,TRBJ1-3,CASTWGTKGNTIYF,TGTGCCAGCACCTGGGGCACCAAGGGAAACACCATATATTTT
TRBD2,TRBV15,-,TRBJ2-1,CATSRKREGSYNEQFF,TGTGCCACCAGCCGAAAGCGGGAGGGCTCCTACAATGAGCAGTTCTTC
TRBD1,TRBV7-9,-,TRBJ2-7,CASSQQGPFYEQYF,TGTGCCAGCAGCCAACAGGGGCCCTTCTACGAGCAGTACTTC
-,TRBV6-1,once,TRBJ1-5,CASSEALRGSHQPQHF,TGTGCCAGCAGTGAAGCGCTTAGAGGGTCCCATCAGCCCCAGCATTTT